This is a list of T cell receptor beta chains from one sample in a study of T cell clones after liver transplantation. Here immunoSEQ multiplex PCR was the method, and the copy in TCRdb shows in-frame clones only, minus some. The data contain about 70,000 clones, 75% to 85% of them singletons. Sequences were derived from CD4+ T cells from blood, sampled 12 months after liver transplant. These receptor sequences come from a human patient who received a liver transplant. Some T cells may be the graft donor's. CDR3s include the opening cysteine and the closing phenylalanine or tryptophan. A D gene is named only where the DNA matches it firmly. Only part of the rows carry a size: once, few, many, or a class if the clone is expanded.

TRBV15	NA	NA	TRBJ1-2	TGTGCCACCAGCAGAGGGGGGGGAGGCTATGGCTACACCTTC	CATSRGGGGYGYTF
TRBV5-6	few	NA	TRBJ2-7	TGTGCCAGCAGCCGGGGAGTTTACGAGCAGTACTTC	CASSRGVYEQYF
TRBV7-7	NA	NA	TRBJ2-3	TGTGCTAGCAGCTTAGGGGTTAGCACAGATACGCAGTATTTT	CASSLGVSTDTQYF
TRBV9	NA	NA	TRBJ1-2	TGTGCCAGCAGCGCGCTTAACTATGGCTACACCTTC	CASSALNYGYTF
TRBV4-1	NA	TRBD1	TRBJ1-3	TGCGCCAGCAGCTTACGACAGGGGGCTGGAAACACCATATATTTT	CASSLRQGAGNTIYF
TRBV25-1	NA	NA	TRBJ1-1	TGTGCCAGCAGTGAATCGCCCCTGAACACTGAAGCTTTCTTT	CASSESPLNTEAFF
TRBV4-1	NA	NA	TRBJ1-3	TGCGCCAGCAGCCGGGACGTATCTGGAAACACCATATATTTT	CASSRDVSGNTIYF
TRBV6-5	once	NA	TRBJ1-1	TGTGCCAGCAGTTATTTATTCGGCACTGAAGCTTTCTTT	CASSYLFGTEAFF
TRBV6-5	NA	NA	TRBJ1-5	TGTGCCAGCAGTGCCGGGACAACGAGCAATCAGCCCCAGCATTTT	CASSAGTTSNQPQHF
TRBV5-1	NA	NA	TRBJ1-1	TGCGCCAGCAGCTTGGAGGGGCGGGACACTGAAGCTTTCTTT	CASSLEGRDTEAFF
TRBV28	NA	TRBD1	TRBJ1-3	TGTGCCAGCAGTGGGTACAGGGGGCCTGGAAACACCATATATTTT	CASSGYRGPGNTIYF
TRBV28	NA	NA	TRBJ2-5	TGTGCCAGCAGTTTTCGACCGGTTGTCCAAGAGACCCAGTACTTC	CASSFRPVVQETQYF
TRBV7-2	NA	TRBD2	TRBJ2-3	TGTGCCAGCAGCTCGGGACTACCCACAGATACGCAGTATTTT	CASSSGLPTDTQYF
TRBV5-1	NA	NA	TRBJ1-1	TGCGCCAGCAGCCTCGAGCCGGGTAACAAGGCTTTCTTT	CASSLEPGNKAFF
TRBV25-1	NA	TRBD1	TRBJ2-1	TGTGCCAGCAGACCTGGGACAGGGTTCAATGAGCAGTTCTTC	CASRPGTGFNEQFF
TRBV5-1	NA	TRBD2	TRBJ2-7	TGCGCCAGCGCACGTCTGCGGGAGAGCTCCTACGAGCAGTACTTC	CASARLRESSYEQYF
TRBV10-3	NA	NA	TRBJ1-2	TGTGCCATCAGTGGGGGCCAGAACTATGGCTACACCTTC	CAISGGQNYGYTF
TRBV27	NA	TRBD1	TRBJ1-2	TGTGCCAGCAGTTTTCAGGGGGCGGGCGGCTACACCTTC	CASSFQGAGGYTF
TRBV28	once	NA	TRBJ1-5	TGTGCCAGCAGTACCCCCGGGACGGGCCTCAATCAGCCCCAGCATTTT	CASSTPGTGLNQPQHF
TRBV29-1	NA	TRBD2	TRBJ2-1	TGCAGCGCACTAGCGGGACTCCATCTATCCTACAATGAGCAGTTCTTC	CSALAGLHLSYNEQFF
TRBV7-9	NA	NA	TRBJ1-2	TGTGCCAGCAGCTTAGTCAGTGTTAACTATGGCTACACCTTC	CASSLVSVNYGYTF
TRBV18	few	NA	TRBJ2-3	TGTGCCAGCTCACCAATTTCGGGGACAGATACGCAGTATTTT	CASSPISGTDTQYF
TRBV28	few	TRBD1	TRBJ2-6	TGTGCCAGCAGCTCCTTTGGTTTAGGGGGCTCTAGGGCCAACGTCCTGACTTTC	CASSSFGLGGSRANVLTF
TRBV5-1	NA	TRBD1	TRBJ2-5	TGCGCCAGCAGCCCGGGGACAGGGGTAGCGACCCAGTACTTC	CASSPGTGVATQYF
TRBV28	NA	NA	TRBJ2-5	TGTGCCAGCAGTTCCCTGAGACTCACGCAAGAGACCCAGTACTTC	CASSSLRLTQETQYF
TRBV28	NA	TRBD1	TRBJ1-1	TGTGCCACCCCAGAGTTACCAGGGGGCGGAATTACTGAAGCTTTCTTT	CATPELPGGGITEAFF
TRBV28	NA	NA	TRBJ2-7	TGTGCCAGCAGTTTGGGACCCAGAAGAACCTACGAGCAGTACTTC	CASSLGPRRTYEQYF
TRBV6-5	NA	NA	TRBJ1-4	TGTGCCAGCAAAAGGGGGGGGGCTAATGAAAAACTGTTTTTT	CASKRGGANEKLFF
TRBV7-8	NA	NA	TRBJ2-7	TGTGCCAGCACCTTAGGAGGGGGGAGTGTTTTCTACGAGCAGTACTTC	CASTLGGGSVFYEQYF
TRBV7-9	NA	TRBD2	TRBJ2-7	TGTGCCAGCAGCTTCCAAGCGGGGACGGAAAAAAACGAGCAGTACTTC	CASSFQAGTEKNEQYF
TRBV14	NA	NA	TRBJ2-1	TGTGCCAGCAGCCACCAGAGAGGGTACGAGCAGTTCTTC	CASSHQRGYEQFF
TRBV6-1	NA	TRBD1	TRBJ2-1	TGTGCCAGCAGTGCCTTTCCGGGACAGGGCTATGAGCAGTTCTTC	CASSAFPGQGYEQFF
TRBV2	NA	NA	TRBJ2-1	TGTGCCAGCAGCGCTTCGTATGGGGACGCAGGTGAGCAGTTCTTC	CASSASYGDAGEQFF
TRBV19	NA	TRBD1	TRBJ1-5	TGTGCCAGCAGAGGGACAGGGGTTAATCAGCCCCAGCATTTT	CASRGTGVNQPQHF
TRBV28	NA	TRBD2	TRBJ2-7	TGTGCCAGCAGTGTCCCGGGACTAGCCCTATACGAGCAGTACTTC	CASSVPGLALYEQYF
TRBV5-1	NA	NA	TRBJ1-1	TGCGCCAGCAGCTTGGTATCGAACACTGAAGCTTTCTTT	CASSLVSNTEAFF
TRBV5-6	few	NA	TRBJ1-1	TGTGCCAGCAGCTTTCGGGCGGAGAACACTGAAGCTTTCTTT	CASSFRAENTEAFF
TRBV27	NA	TRBD1	TRBJ2-3	TGTGCCAGCAGTTTCCATATGAGGGGGCGCACAGATACGCAGTATTTT	CASSFHMRGRTDTQYF
TRBV30	NA	NA	TRBJ1-1	TGTGCCTGGGCCCATATCGGGTTTGGTAAAACTGAAGCTTTCTTT	CAWAHIGFGKTEAFF
TRBV7-2	once	TRBD1	TRBJ1-2	TGTGCCAGCAGCCCCGAACAGGGGCGAGGCTATGGCTACACCTTC	CASSPEQGRGYGYTF
TRBV7-9	once	NA	TRBJ2-7	TGTGCCAGCACCAAACAAGCGGAGAACTACGAGCAGTACTTC	CASTKQAENYEQYF
TRBV2	NA	NA	TRBJ1-1	TGTGCCAGCAGTGAGGATCCAGGGGATAATGAAGCTTTCTTT	CASSEDPGDNEAFF
TRBV27	NA	TRBD2	TRBJ2-5	TGTGCCAGCAGTTTATATGGCATTAGCGGGAGAATGACCCAGTACTTC	CASSLYGISGRMTQYF
TRBV5-5	NA	NA	TRBJ2-4	TGTGCCAGCAGCTTGGCAGGGCCGGTCCCGGAGGCGTACTTC	CASSLAGPVPEAYF
TRBV19	NA	TRBD2	TRBJ2-7	TGTGCCAGTAGTGCCTCGGGACTAGCGAAAAGTTACGAGCAGTACTTC	CASSASGLAKSYEQYF
TRBV6-6	NA	TRBD1	TRBJ1-5	TGTGCCAGCAGCCTGGGACAGGGGGATCAGCCCCAGCATTTT	CASSLGQGDQPQHF
TRBV27	NA	NA	TRBJ1-1	TGTGCCAGCAGGTTTTATGGGGTGGGGAACACTGAAGCTTTCTTT	CASRFYGVGNTEAFF
TRBV13	once	NA	TRBJ1-4	TGTGCCAGCAGCTCCACTGGACTGCCTCCATTTAATGAAAAACTGTTTTTT	CASSSTGLPPFNEKLFF
TRBV7-2	NA	NA	TRBJ2-3	TGTGCCAGCAGCTTAGGTATAGTAGATACGCAGTATTTT	CASSLGIVDTQYF
TRBV29-1	NA	TRBD1	TRBJ1-1	TGCAGCGTTGAAGATCCATTCCCGGGACAGGGGACGAACACTGAAGCTTTCTTT	CSVEDPFPGQGTNTEAFF
TRBV2	NA	NA	TRBJ2-3	TGTGCCAGCAGTAAGGGAACCCCCAGCACAGATACGCAGTATTTT	CASSKGTPSTDTQYF
TRBV5-1	NA	TRBD1	TRBJ1-2	TGCGCCAGCAGCTGGGACAGGGGTTCTAACTATGGCTACACCTTC	CASSWDRGSNYGYTF
TRBV19	NA	NA	TRBJ1-1	TGTGCCAGTAGACTCGGACAGTACACTGAAGCTTTCTTT	CASRLGQYTEAFF
TRBV28	once	NA	TRBJ1-1	TGTGCCAGCAGTTTCTCGTACTCCGAAGCTTTCTTT	CASSFSYSEAFF
TRBV29-1	NA	NA	TRBJ1-1	TGCAGCGTTGTCGTAACAAGCACTGAAGCTTTCTTT	CSVVVTSTEAFF
TRBV29-1	NA	NA	TRBJ2-3	TGCAGCGTGTGCTGGCCCCCCACAGATACGCAGTATTTT	CSVCWPPTDTQYF
TRBV6-1	NA	NA	TRBJ2-3	TGTGCCAGCTACGCCGACAGTTACACAGATACGCAGTATTTT	CASYADSYTDTQYF
TRBV19	NA	NA	TRBJ1-5	TGTGCCAGTAGATGGAGGCGGGATCAGCCCCAGCATTTT	CASRWRRDQPQHF
TRBV5-1	NA	TRBD1	TRBJ1-5	TGCGCCAGCAGCTTAGGACAGGGGGCGCATCCCCAGCATTTT	CASSLGQGAHPQHF
TRBV5-1	NA	NA	TRBJ1-1	TGCGCCAGCAGCCCGGGGCAGGGCTGGTTCGCTTTCTTT	CASSPGQGWFAFF